This T cell receptor beta chain was recovered during a study of blood T cell repertoires in COVID-19 (TCRdb year 2020). A note on the overall study: Samples from collaborators originated in the United States, Italy and Spain and spanned both the acute and convalescent phases of COVID-19. The material from the prospective study consisted of cDNA or gDNA derived from T cells, B-cell-depleted T cells, or PBMCs. The dataset comprised deeply sampled blood TCRbeta repertoires from subjects exposed to, actively infected with, or recovered from COVID-19. The repertoires were released in a freely available public database meant as a resource for research on the immune response to SARS-CoV-2. The samples were drawn from two sources: the first 160 participants of the ongoing ImmuneRACE study, and 950 to 1,500 subjects contributed by 6 global collaborators. A de-identified subject ID, COVID-19 status, age in years and sex were almost always included in the sample metadata. Where HLA class I and class II types were available, the types were taken from metadata supplied by the sample provider, not from assay-based typing.

TCRbeta CDR3 regions were amplified from genomic DNA using the immunoSEQ Assay, a bias-controlled multiplex PCR. Processing in the source paper ran as follows. Within the assay, amplification of reference gene primers was used to estimate how many nucleated cells each sample contained. To quantify the absolute abundance of each unique TCRbeta CDR3 rearrangement, sequence reads were collapsed and filtered. For each sample, productive Simpson clonality was calculated as the square root of Simpson's diversity index across productive rearrangements. TCRdb took this table from immuneACCESS and kept in-frame rearrangements with V and J called. Such tables lack part of the clones; where checked against another copy, unresolved V genes explain under half of the gap, and the rest is unexplained. Clone size and V and J calls were adopted from that table, with D and trimming inferred from the DNA. Here the sample has about 130,000 clones; about 85% occur a single time. Clones ranked in the top ten supply 4.3% of the sample.

Concerning this clone itself: The antigen it binds to is not known. Base qualities are not recorded, but no much larger clone differs from it by a single base.

V is cut by 0 bases and J by 7 bases, and the space between the germline ends is 12 bases. The CDR3 holds 15 amino acids from the cysteine to the phenylalanine. Solely the CDR3 DNA is kept, with 45 bases framed from the first base. CDR1 LNHNV and CDR2 YYDKDF were looked up in the germline V gene (reference sequence). The collaborating institutions used their own protocols to collect whole blood in K2EDTA tubes. For TCRbeta analysis, collaborators shipped samples as frozen whole blood, isolated PBMCs, or DNA extracted from either of those sample types. On the study overall, not on this receptor specifically: The amount of clinical and demographic metadata varied by source and participant and was provided uncurated.

Sequenced material: peripheral blood. The chain links TRBV15 with TRBJ2-2, with the D gene call left open. The sequence came from a human donor in a cohort sampled during active COVID-19. The DNA sequence reads TGTGCCACCAGCAGAGAGAGGATCTTGATCGGGGAGCTGTTTTTT. The translation is CATSRERILIGELFF. Reference TRBV15 and TRBJ2-2 genes cover what lies past the CDR3, so the full variable domain is DAMVIQNPRYQVTQFGKPVTLSCSQTLNHNVMYWYQQKSSQAPKLLFHYYDKDFNNEADTPDNFQSRRPNTSFCFLDIRSPGLGDTAMYLCATSRERILIGELFFGEGSRLTVL.